The T cell receptor beta chain under discussion was sequenced for a study of blood T cell repertoires in COVID-19. Study at large: COVID-19 samples collected from the United States, Italy and Spain covered acute and convalescent phases. The cDNA or gDNA used as material had been derived from T cells, B-cell-depleted T cells, or PBMCs.

This CDR3 has 19 residues. Germline CDR1 MNHEY, CDR2 SMNVEV (reference sequence). V was cut by 3 bases and J by 0 bases, with 18 bases left in between. Original processing methods: Reference gene primer amplification gave nucleated cell count estimates. The repertoire was sequenced with immunoSEQ multiplex PCR; TCRdb's copy has only in-frame clones and lacks some. For V, J and clone size, that table is used; D and trimming come from the DNA. The sample holds around 50,000 clones, roughly 84% seen once. This sequence originates from a man in his forties with active COVID-19. The V gene is TRBV27, the J gene TRBJ1-6, with D unresolved. Sequenced sample: peripheral blood. The CDR3 sequence: CASSFDYRPFSSYNSPLHF. In DNA, the CDR3 is TGTGCCAGCAGTTTCGATTACCGTCCTTTTAGCTCCTATAATTCACCCCTCCACTTT.